The entry below describes one T cell receptor beta chain. Its antigen is not identified. The data derive from a study of shared clonotypes between healthy human individuals. Findings of the study overall: A few donors shared around 5.1% of their naive CD4 clonotypes.

Germline trimming cut 7 bases from V and 4 bases from J; bases unmatched to any gene: 7. The germline V gene has CDR1 LNHDA and CDR2 SQIVND (reference sequence). The length of the CDR3 is 14 residues. The protocol was immunoSEQ multiplex PCR, while the TCRdb copy is restricted to in-frame clones and leaves out a portion. The data contain approximately 500,000 clones, about 95% of them singletons. V usage is TRBV19 and J usage is TRBJ2-7; 10 bases line up with TRBD1. The clonotype comes from a woman between 25 and 40 years old in good health. Material: naive CD4+ T cells sorted from blood. Documented subset: CD45RA+ positively selected. The DNA for the CDR3 is TGTGCCAGTAATTCCGGGACAGGGGCTTACGAGCAGTACTTC. Translating it yields CASNSGTGAYEQYF.